These 25 T cell receptor beta chains were sequenced from one sample in a study of shared clonotypes between healthy human individuals. Only in-frame clones appear in the TCRdb table, and some are missing; sequencing was by immunoSEQ multiplex PCR. The repertoire consists of approximately 1.5 million clones, with about 98% occurring once and the leading ten covering 0.45%. The specimen sequenced was naive CD4+ T cells sorted from blood. Subset noted: CD45RA+ positively selected. The receptors come from a man aged 25 to 40 in good health.

This clone was seen just once. The chain links TRBV18 to TRBJ2-4; TRBD1 aligns across 8 bases. V gave up 4 bases and J gave up 2 bases; unmatched junction bases: 4. CDR3 size: 15 residues. In germline, CDR1 is KGHSH, CDR2 LQKENI. This CDR3 is CASSLGTGTKNIQYF. The CDR3 nucleotides are TGTGCCAGCTCACTAGGGACAGGCACCAAAAACATTCAGTACTTC. The variable domain in full, with the rest retrieved from reference TRBV18 and TRBJ2-4, is NAGVMQNPRHLVRRRGQEARLRCSPMKGHSHVYWYRQLPEEGLKFMVYLQKENIIDESGMPKERFSAEFPKEGPSILRIQQVVRGDSAAYFCASSLGTGTKNIQYFGAGTRLSVL.

As for this clone: In the same sample, other DNA sequences code for this CDR3. The chain joins TRBV7-6 to TRBJ2-7; D tentatively reads TRBD1 or TRBD2 (7 bases each). V lost 5 bases, J lost 6 bases, and 23 bases lay in between. The CDR3 is 16 residues long. In germline, CDR1 is SGHVS, CDR2 FNYEAQ. The CDR3 nucleotides read TGTGCCAGCAGCATCAGGGGGGGGAGTCGTCCTGGCGAGCAGTACTTC. Its translation: CASSIRGGSRPGEQYF.

This chain uses TRBV7-2 with TRBJ2-1; 14 bases agree with TRBD2. The length of the CDR3 is 16 residues. Germline CDR1 is SGHTA and CDR2 is FQGNSA. The trim removed 4 bases at V and 6 bases at J, leaving 5 bases unmatched. DNA of the CDR3: TGTGCCAGCAGCTACCGAGGACTAGCGGGAGGCAATGAGCAGTTCTTC. Amino acid sequence: CASSYRGLAGGNEQFF. Supplemented by reference TRBV7-2 and TRBJ2-1, the full variable domain reads GAGVSQSPSNKVTEKGKDVELRCDPISGHTALYWYRQSLGQGLEFLIYFQGNSAPDKSGLPSDRFSAERTGGSVSTLTIQRTQQEDSAVYLCASSYRGLAGGNEQFFGPGTRLTVL.

This clone was counted once. The chain is built from TRBV11-2 and TRBJ2-7, with a weak D call TRBD1 (5 bases). Germline V gene lookup returns CDR1 SGHAT and CDR2 FQNNGV. This CDR3 has 15 amino acids. V lost 2 bases and J 0 bases, leaving 11 bases between the germline ends. The CDR3 region is CASSLSPDSSYEQYF. As DNA, the CDR3 is TGTGCCAGCAGCTTAAGTCCCGACAGCTCCTACGAGCAGTACTTC. The whole variable domain, remainder taken from reference TRBV11-2 and TRBJ2-7, is EAGVAQSPRYKIIEKRQSVAFWCNPISGHATLYWYQQILGQGPKLLIQFQNNGVVDDSQLPKDRFSAERLKGVDSTLKIQPAKLEDSAVYLCASSLSPDSSYEQYFGPGTRLTVT.

This sequence joins TRBV11-2 and TRBJ2-7, with 14 nucleotides matching TRBD2. V dropped 5 bases and J dropped 7; count of bases not matched to a gene: 13. The germline CDR1 and CDR2 sequences are SGHAT and FQNNGV. The CDR3 length is 17 residues. CDR3 amino acids: CASSPKPGTSGSQEQYF. CDR3 nucleotide sequence: TGTGCCAGCAGCCCAAAACCCGGGACTAGCGGGAGTCAGGAGCAGTACTTC.

This clone has a single count. The chain employs TRBV5-1 and TRBJ2-7; tentative D call: TRBD2 (6 bases). V was pared by 4 bases and J by 5 bases, with 13 bases between. This CDR3 spans 13 amino acids. The germline gives CDR1 SGHRS, CDR2 YFSETQ. CDR3 sequence (DNA): TGCGCCAGCAGCGGGGGGAGAGCCCACGAGCAGTACTTC. This sequence encodes CASSGGRAHEQYF.

The rearrangement joins TRBV5-5 to TRBJ2-7, with D unresolved. The CDR3 covers 11 residues. The V and J ends lost 5 bases and 2 bases respectively, with 5 bases between them. The germline CDR1 and CDR2 sequences are SGHKS and YYEKEE (reference sequence). The CDR3 loop is CASSHAYEQYF. CDR3 DNA sequence: TGTGCCAGCAGTCACGCCTACGAGCAGTACTTC.

The gene calls are TRBV9 and TRBJ2-3; D uncertain. The CDR3 extends over 14 amino acids. Per germline, CDR1 SGDLS and CDR2 YYNGEE. Trimming took off 2 bases at V and 4 bases at J, with 11 bases between the two ends. CDR3 region: CASSVRLSSDTQYF. In DNA, the CDR3 is TGTGCCAGCAGCGTCAGGCTTAGTTCAGATACGCAGTATTTT.

The rearrangement links TRBV4-1 to TRBJ2-7; D ambiguous. V was trimmed by 0 bases and J by 0 bases, leaving 6 bases between them. The CDR3 covers 14 residues. The V gene's germline CDR1 is MGHRA and CDR2 YSYEKL. The CDR3 nucleotides are TGCGCCAGCAGCCAAGATGGGTACTCCTACGAGCAGTACTTC. Translated: CASSQDGYSYEQYF.

The J gene is TRBJ1-5, the V gene TRBV19; D gene uncertain. This CDR3 contains 12 residues. CDR1 and CDR2 from the germline V gene are LNHDA and SQIVND (reference sequence). Trimming shortened V by 5 bases and J by 7 bases, and 9 bases separated the two germline ends. The CDR3 DNA follows: TGTGCCAGTAGTGAGGCTGGGCAGCCCCAGCATTTT. This translates into CASSEAGQPQHF.

The rearrangement joins TRBV6-1 to TRBJ1-5; 10 bases fit TRBD1. Germline V gives CDR1 MNHNS, CDR2 SASEGT. The CDR3 spans 16 residues. Losses at the gene ends were 2 bases for V and 2 bases for J; bases not matched to a gene: 3. The chain's CDR3 is CASSEFGTGGNQPQHF. The CDR3 DNA follows: TGTGCCAGCAGTGAATTCGGGACAGGGGGCAATCAGCCCCAGCATTTT.

The J gene is TRBJ2-7, the V gene TRBV18, with 8 bases that match TRBD1. The CDR3 length is 14 residues. V trimming: 6 bases; J trimming: 5 bases; junction bases outside the gene matches: 9. In germline, CDR1 is KGHSH, CDR2 LQKENI. The CDR3 nucleotides read TGTGCCAGCTCCCGCGACAGGGGCGGCAACGAGCAGTACTTC. This translates into CASSRDRGGNEQYF.

This chain joins TRBV7-9 and TRBJ2-7; weak D call: TRBD1 (6 bases). The CDR3 loop spans 14 amino acids. With 1 base removed from V and 1 base from J, the gap between germline ends came to 8 bases. In germline, CDR1 is SEHNR, CDR2 FQNEAQ (reference sequence). The DNA of the CDR3 is TGTGCCAGCAGCTTAGAGGGGGATTCCTACGAGCAGTACTTC. Its protein is CASSLEGDSYEQYF.

On this clone: Other DNA sequences within the sample encode an identical CDR3. V gene TRBV7-9 combines with J gene TRBJ2-3; the match to TRBD2 covers 8 bases. The CDR3 spans 15 residues. The junction had 4 bases not matched to a gene; V was cut back by 4 bases and J by 1 base. The germline CDR1 and CDR2 sequences are SEHNR and FQNEAQ (reference sequence). The CDR3 region is CASSSTSGGTDTQYF. The CDR3 nucleotides are TGTGCCAGCAGCTCTACTAGCGGTGGCACAGATACGCAGTATTTT. Based on the CDR3 plus reference TRBV7-9 and TRBJ2-3, the full variable domain is DTGVSQNPRHKITKRGQNVTFRCDPISEHNRLYWYRQTLGQGPEFLTYFQNEAQLEKSRLLSDRFSAERPKGSFSTLEIQRTEQGDSAMYLCASSSTSGGTDTQYFGPGTRLTVL.

The chain recombines TRBV18 with TRBJ1-2; 7 bases align to TRBD1. The germline CDR1 and CDR2 sequences are KGHSH and LQKENI. V lost 2 bases to trimming and J lost 8 bases; unmatched junction nucleotides: 14. The CDR3 extends over 16 amino acids. In DNA, the CDR3 is TGTGCCAGCTCACCAGCGACAGGGACCCTTGGAAGCGGCTACACCTTC. Amino acids: CASSPATGTLGSGYTF. Variable domain in full (rest from reference TRBV18 and TRBJ1-2): NAGVMQNPRHLVRRRGQEARLRCSPMKGHSHVYWYRQLPEEGLKFMVYLQKENIIDESGMPKERFSAEFPKEGPSILRIQQVVRGDSAAYFCASSPATGTLGSGYTFGSGTRLTVV.

The CDR3 nucleotides read TGCGCCAGCAGCCTGGGACTAGCGGATGGAGGGACCCAGTACTTC. It yields the protein CASSLGLADGGTQYF. The chain couples TRBV5-1 to TRBJ2-5; TRBD2 matches at 11 bases. The germline gives CDR1 SGHRS, CDR2 YFSETQ. The CDR3 runs 15 residues. V shed 4 bases and J 7 bases; nucleotides not matched to a gene: 9. Supplemented by reference TRBV5-1 and TRBJ2-5, the full variable domain reads KAGVTQTPRYLIKTRGQQVTLSCSPISGHRSVSWYQQTPGQGLQFLFEYFSETQRNKGNFPGRFSGRQFSNSRSEMNVSTLELGDSALYLCASSLGLADGGTQYFGPGTRLLVL.

The table lists this clone with a few counts. The chain employs TRBV6-5 and TRBJ1-1; TRBD1 agrees at 7 bases. This CDR3 region has 14 residues. The junction had 8 bases not matched to a gene; V was cut back by 6 bases and J by 4 bases. Germline CDR1 and CDR2: MNHEY and SVGAGI. CDR3 loop: CASSRQGWGTEAFF. The CDR3, as DNA: TGTGCCAGCAGCCGACAGGGATGGGGCACTGAAGCTTTCTTT.

Details on this clone: One junction end does not reproduce the germline sequence, and a read error may be involved. V gene TRBV7-9 combines with J gene TRBJ2-5; D remains ambiguous. CDR3 size: 10 residues. CDR1 SEHNR and CDR2 FQNEAQ come from the germline V gene (reference sequence). CDR3 loop: CASSPGGKDF. The CDR3, as DNA: TGTGCCAGCAGCCCCGGCGGCAAAGACTTC. Full variable domain (remainder filled in from reference TRBV7-9 and TRBJ2-5): DTGVSQNPRHKITKRGQNVTFRCDPISEHNRLYWYRQTLGQGPEFLTYFQNEAQLEKSRLLSDRFSAERPKGSFSTLEIQRTEQGDSAMYLCASSPGGKDFGPGTRLLVL.

This CDR3 reads CSVERLAGYNEQFF. The DNA of the CDR3 is TGCAGCGTTGAAAGACTAGCGGGCTACAATGAGCAGTTCTTC. V usage is TRBV29-1 and J usage is TRBJ2-1; 10 nucleotides agree with TRBD2. Germline V CDR1 and CDR2: SQVTM, ANQGSEA. With V trimmed by 2 bases and J by 3 bases, 1 base remained unmatched. There are 14 residues in the CDR3.

The chain combines TRBV27 with TRBJ1-4; weak D call: TRBD1 (5 bases). Germline V lookup: CDR1 MNHEY, CDR2 SMNVEV (reference sequence). The CDR3 is made up of 15 amino acids. V shed 4 bases and J shed 8 bases, with 17 bases lying between them. The CDR3 nucleotides are TGTGCCAGCAGTTCCCCCGGTGGGGGGAGGGAAAAACTGTTTTTT. The encoded protein is CASSSPGGGREKLFF. Drawing the rest from reference TRBV27 and TRBJ1-4, the complete variable domain is EAQVTQNPRYLITVTGKKLTVTCSQNMNHEYMSWYRQDPGLGLRQIYYSMNVEVTDKGDVPEGYKVSRKEKRNFPLILESPSPNQTSLYFCASSSPGGGREKLFFGSGTQLSVL.

The chain recombines TRBV7-6 with TRBJ2-2; TRBD1 aligns across 9 bases. Germline V gene lookup returns CDR1 SGHVS and CDR2 FNYEAQ. The CDR3 has 16 residues. V lost 4 bases to trimming and J lost 1 base; unmatched junction nucleotides: 4. CDR3 in DNA: TGTGCCAGCAGCTATACAGGGGGCCTGAACACCGGGGAGCTGTTTTTT. Protein: CASSYTGGLNTGELFF.

Of note for this clone: The identical CDR3 is also encoded by other nucleotide sequences in the sample. The rearrangement joins TRBV5-1 to TRBJ2-3, with D tentatively TRBD1 or TRBD2 (5 bases each). CDR3 size: 14 residues. Per germline, CDR1 SGHRS and CDR2 YFSETQ. Deletions cut 5 bases from V and 4 bases from J, with 14 bases between. The CDR3 here is CASSLGTSPDTQYF. As DNA, the CDR3 is TGCGCCAGCAGTCTGGGGACGTCGCCAGATACGCAGTATTTT. Drawing the rest from reference TRBV5-1 and TRBJ2-3, the complete variable domain is KAGVTQTPRYLIKTRGQQVTLSCSPISGHRSVSWYQQTPGQGLQFLFEYFSETQRNKGNFPGRFSGRQFSNSRSEMNVSTLELGDSALYLCASSLGTSPDTQYFGPGTRLTVL.

CDR3 region: CASSPLDGGSSYEQYF. The CDR3 DNA sequence: TGCGCCAGCAGCCCACTGGATGGCGGGAGCTCCTACGAGCAGTACTTC. The V and J genes are TRBV5-1 and TRBJ2-7; 7 bases are a match to TRBD2. Germline V CDR1 and CDR2: SGHRS, YFSETQ. With V trimmed by 4 bases and J by 0 bases, 10 bases remained unmatched. This CDR3 comprises 16 residues.

As DNA, the CDR3 is TGTGCCAGTACGCGGGGACTAGCGGGGTCTAGCTCCTACAATGAGCAGTTCTTC. Protein: CASTRGLAGSSSYNEQFF. The genes are TRBV19 and TRBJ2-1; TRBD2 aligns across 13 bases. Trimming removed 7 bases from V and 0 bases from J; junction bases left unmatched: 9. From germline, CDR1 is LNHDA and CDR2 SQIVND (reference sequence). The CDR3 length is 18 residues. The full variable domain, rest sourced from reference TRBV19 and TRBJ2-1, is DGGITQSPKYLFRKEGQNVTLSCEQNLNHDAMYWYRQDPGQGLRLIYYSQIVNDFQKGDIAEGYSVSREKKESFPLTVTSAQKNPTAFYLCASTRGLAGSSSYNEQFFGPGTRLTVL.

The chain is built from TRBV11-2 and TRBJ1-5; D not certain. This CDR3 has 12 residues. V lost 1 base and J lost 11, with 9 bases in between. Per germline, CDR1 SGHAT and CDR2 FQNNGV. The CDR3 loop reads CASSLAGEAQHF. The CDR3 coding sequence is TGTGCCAGCAGCTTAGCTGGGGAAGCCCAGCATTTT. Complete variable domain (other parts from reference TRBV11-2 and TRBJ1-5): EAGVAQSPRYKIIEKRQSVAFWCNPISGHATLYWYQQILGQGPKLLIQFQNNGVVDDSQLPKDRFSAERLKGVDSTLKIQPAKLEDSAVYLCASSLAGEAQHFGDGTRLSIL.